This T cell receptor beta chain emerged from a study of a mutant IDH1 vaccine in newly diagnosed glioma. Looking at the study overall: Commencement of vaccination occurred 4-6 weeks following radiotherapy alone, or concurrently with temozolomide cycles.

Clones were sequenced by immunoSEQ multiplex PCR, and TCRdb holds only the in-frame ones, with some missing. The table has some 80,000 clones, 85% seen once. This sample's time point: week 23, last vaccination. It was 300 ug of mutant IDH1 20-mer peptide that made up each vaccine dose, given with topical imiquimod. The V segment lost 5 bases and the J segment 6 bases; nucleotides outside the gene matches: 14. The V gene's germline CDR1 is SGHRS and CDR2 YFSETQ. This CDR3 is 16 amino acids long. Comments on this clone: What it binds is not known.

The sample in question was PBMCs, obtained from a glioma patient whose treatment included an IDH1 peptide vaccine. This receptor was identified in a woman in her 50s with glioma. The V call is TRBV5-1, the J call TRBJ2-1, with TRBD1 identical over 7 bases. The CDR3 DNA reads as TGCGCCAGCAGGTACGACAGGGACGGAGCCAGCAATGAGCAGTTCTTC. Amino acids: CASRYDRDGASNEQFF.